The T cell receptor (beta chain) described here comes from a study of response to subunit inactivated influenza vaccine. TCRdb re-called the RT-PCR reads with MiXCR, one entry per CDR3 protein. The data contain roughly 500,000 distinct CDR3 sequences, around a quarter of them singletons. The germline V gene encodes CDR1 LGHNA and CDR2 YSLEER. Between the trimmed V and J ends, which lost 0 bases and 5 bases, there was a span of 16 bases. The CDR3 contains 16 residues. This clonotype was counted once. These same data were also listed under a study on T cells expressing NK-cell markers. In that study: UMIs were included in TCR beta cDNA generated by 5'RACE template switching. It was sorted CD3+CD56+NKG2C+, CD3+CD56+NKG2C- and CD3+CD56-NKG2C+ T cells that supplied the TCR beta repertoires. Most of the eight sequenced donors tested HCMV-seropositive; one tested seronegative. Of CD8+ T cells, about 1.0-7.5% belonged to dominant NKG2C+ clonotypes in five or six donors. Clarity on HCMV specificity was lacking for the expanded NKG2C+ T cell clones.

The origin of this receptor is a man in his fifties or sixties who received an inactivated influenza vaccine. Here the sequenced sample was CD4+ T cells sorted from PBMCs, taken roughly 12 days after vaccination. This chain connects TRBV4-3 to TRBJ1-2; a possible D gene is TRBD1 (6 bases). CDR3 nucleotide sequence: TGCGCCAGCAGCCAAGATATGCTGGGGGCTTATTATGGCTACACCTTC. Its translation is CASSQDMLGAYYGYTF.